This entry features one TCR beta chain sequence. The antigen it recognizes is unknown. Nothing much larger sits one base from this clone, and base qualities are not available. The time point label, as the study defines it: cells obtained before transplantation from donor or recipient. CD3+CD4+ and CD3+CD8+ populations were FACS-sorted from unstimulated pre-transplant donor and recipient cells taken from spleen or lymph nodes. The data originate from a study of graft-versus-host responses after intestinal transplantation (dated by TCRdb to the early 2020s). Background for the entire study: Multivisceral, liver-intestinal, or isolated intestinal transplants were received by the recipients. Anti-thymocyte globulin induction was given to all recipients, followed by maintenance tacrolimus and steroids for 2 to 3 years. Graft-versus-host and host-versus-graft alloreactive T cell clones were tracked in the graft, circulation and bone marrow after intestinal transplantation using bulk TCR-beta CDR3 sequencing. Alloreactive clones were identified by sequencing pre-transplant mixed lymphocyte reaction products and comparing them with unstimulated pre-transplant donor and recipient T cells. A cohort of about two dozen intestinal transplant recipients, including one retransplant, was enrolled, and 3 patients lacking pretransplant specimens were excluded. A peak of at least 4% donor T cells among recipient peripheral blood mononuclear cells was the definition used for donor T cell macrochimerism. Rather than going through the commercial service, samples from a few later patients were sequenced in-house on an Illumina MiSeq and processed with MiXCR.

Study-wide conclusions, independent of this receptor: Early after transplant, peak levels of circulating GvH clones were associated with declines in HvG clones. GvH clones were detected in recipient bone marrow, and some appeared earlier in ileal mucosa or blood, consistent with an intestinal mucosal origin. In patients with donor T cell macrochimerism, the allografts had high GvH to HvG T cell clonal ratios. Conclusions were limited by the relatively low number and heterogeneity of intestinal transplant patients.

Trimming removed 4 bases from V and 5 bases from J, leaving 1 base between the germline ends. The germline V gene sets CDR1 to SGHDT and CDR2 to YYEEEE. The CDR3 measures 9 amino acids from cysteine to phenylalanine. This entry keeps only the CDR3 DNA: 27 bases, framed from base 1. Library method: the immunoSEQ multiplex PCR assay. For most patients, genomic DNA was isolated with the Qiagen DNeasy Blood and Tissue Kit and shipped frozen to Adaptive Biotechnologies for TCR sequencing. For most patients, genomic DNA was subjected to high-throughput TCR-beta CDR3 sequencing by Adaptive Biotechnologies. The published analysis was carried out like this. Adaptive's ImmunoSEQ software was the source of the TCR sequencing data for about 18 patients, while a few other patients were processed with MiXCR and VDJtools. CD4 versus CD8 sorting errors were corrected by removing sequences found in both subsets at a frequency ratio below 5:1. CDR3 nucleotide sequences shared between donor and recipient were removed because the origin of such sequences could not be assigned. To count as alloreactive, a clone needed at least 2-fold expansion over unstimulated cells and a minimum CFSE-low frequency of 0.002% (template counts) or 0.001% (read counts). A clone was considered mappable if detected in the sequenced pre-transplant spleen, lymph node, or MLR CFSE-low populations of the donor or recipient. The cumulative frequency of alloreactive clones was calculated as a percentage of all sequences, weighted by copy number. TCRdb took over this immuneACCESS table, retaining in-frame rearrangements with V and J assigned. Such tables are incomplete; in checked studies, under half of the missing clones stem from an unresolved V gene, and the remainder is unexplained. The V and J calls and clone size were taken over from that table, and D and trimming were inferred from the DNA. The sample table contains some 100,000 clones; only one count was recorded for more than 75% of them. The biggest ten clones account for over 0.75% of the sample.

The source was unstimulated CD4+ T cells sorted from spleen or lymph node cells, collected before transplant. The chain was built from TRBV5-6 and TRBJ2-7, with the identity of the D gene unclear. This sequence originates from a human donor who was the organ donor for an intestinal transplant. At the DNA level, the sequence is TGTGCCAGCAGCCACGAGCAGTACTTC. This codes for CASSHEQYF. The full variable domain, with segments outside the CDR3 supplied by the reference TRBV5-6 and TRBJ2-7 proteins, appears as DAGVTQSPTHLIKTRGQQVTLRCSPKSGHDTVSWYQQALGQGPQFIFQYYEEEERQRGNFPDRFSGHQFPNYSSELNVNALLLGDSALYLCASSHEQYFGPGTRLTVT.